A single sample is the source of the 26 T cell receptor beta chains below, sequenced in a study of cytomegalovirus exposure and HLA in healthy donors. Primers: 60 Vbeta forward and 13 Jbeta reverse. Some clones are missing from TCRdb's copy, which holds only in-frame ones; the method was immunoSEQ multiplex PCR. The table has 130,000 or so clones, 55% to 80% seen once. Specimen: PBMCs. These receptor sequences come from a woman in her thirties or forties in good health and CMV-seronegative.

Only a few counts were recorded for this clone. The CDR3 reads CASSGRDTGQETQYF. CDR3 DNA: TGCGCCAGCAGCGGCCGAGACACCGGTCAAGAGACCCAGTACTTC. The V call is TRBV5-1, the J call TRBJ2-5; D is undetermined. CDR3 length: 15 residues. The V end was cut by 4 bases, the J end by 2 bases, with 15 bases between. CDR1 and CDR2 from the germline V gene are SGHRS and YFSETQ. Filled out from reference TRBV5-1 and TRBJ2-5, the complete variable domain reads KAGVTQTPRYLIKTRGQQVTLSCSPISGHRSVSWYQQTPGQGLQFLFEYFSETQRNKGNFPGRFSGRQFSNSRSEMNVSTLELGDSALYLCASSGRDTGQETQYFGPGTRLLVL.

This chain links TRBV30 with TRBJ1-2, with D uncertain. The germline V and J ends were trimmed by 6 bases and 7 bases, with 18 bases remaining between them. Germline lookup yields CDR1 GTSNPN and CDR2 SVGIG (reference sequence). This CDR3 spans 13 amino acids. The CDR3 region is CACKDRLRVGYTF. Written as DNA, the CDR3 is TGTGCCTGCAAGGACCGACTACGGGTTGGCTACACCTTC.

The CDR3 DNA reads TGCGCCAGCAGCCTAGACGTACACCGGGACACCACTGAAGCTTTCTTT. This codes for CASSLDVHRDTTEAFF. The rearrangement links TRBV4-1 to TRBJ1-1; possible D gene TRBD1, 6 bases. The CDR3 is 16 residues long. Trimming pared 4 bases from V and 4 bases from J, leaving 19 bases between. Germline loops: CDR1 MGHRA, CDR2 YSYEKL.

The gene calls are TRBV4-3 and TRBJ2-3, with TRBD1 identical over 8 bases. The CDR3 totals 17 residues. Germline loops: CDR1 LGHNA, CDR2 YSLEER. V shed 1 base and J 6 bases; nucleotides not matched to a gene: 12. The CDR3: CASSQAGQALTPDTQYF. The CDR3 DNA follows: TGCGCCAGCAGCCAAGCGGGACAGGCACTTACTCCCGATACGCAGTATTTT.

With respect to this clone: Sequence at one end of the junction differs from germline and may be a read error. The chain joins TRBV2 to TRBJ2-5, with 11 bases aligning to TRBD2. The CDR3 has 18 amino acids. Germline assignment: CDR1 SNHLY and CDR2 FYNNEI. The CDR3 reads CASRLGGLAGGLQGTQYF. Here the CDR3 DNA reads TGTGCCAGCAGACTAGGGGGGCTAGCGGGGGGACTCCAAGGGACCCAGTACTTC.

The rearrangement links TRBV7-9 to TRBJ2-7; 10 nucleotides match TRBD1. The ends lost 5 bases at V and 1 base at J; junction bases unmatched: 5. The CDR3 is 15 residues long. Germline V gene data show CDR1 as SEHNR and CDR2 as FQNEAQ (reference sequence). CDR3 sequence reads: CASSPRDRGSYEQYF. The CDR3 DNA follows: TGTGCCAGCAGCCCCCGGGACAGGGGATCCTACGAGCAGTACTTC.

This clone has only one observation. J is TRBJ1-6 and V is TRBV19; D uncertain. The CDR3 contains 15 residues. Germline V gene lookup returns CDR1 LNHDA and CDR2 SQIVND (reference sequence). Trimming removed 6 bases from V and 3 bases from J, with 12 bases in between. In DNA form, the CDR3 reads TGTGCCAGTAGCTCAGAGGGAGGCTATAATTCACCCCTCCACTTT. It translates to CASSSEGGYNSPLHF.

The chain employs TRBV4-3 and TRBJ2-5; 10 positions match TRBD1. Looked up from germline, CDR1 is LGHNA and CDR2 is YSLEER. The CDR3 loop spans 16 amino acids. The ends lost 0 bases at V and 5 bases at J; junction bases unmatched: 6. Here the CDR3 reads CASSQDSGQGGETQYF. The CDR3 DNA reads TGCGCCAGCAGCCAAGACAGCGGACAGGGGGGGGAGACCCAGTACTTC.

The CDR3 DNA sequence: TGTGCCAGCAGTGCACCGGGACTAGCGTCCGCAGATACGCAGTATTTT. This sequence encodes CASSAPGLASADTQYF. This rearrangement joins TRBV28 to TRBJ2-3; 10 positions match TRBD2. Germline assignment: CDR1 MDHEN and CDR2 SYDVKM. V was clipped by 5 bases and J by 4 bases; unmatched bases: 9. The CDR3 covers 16 residues.

V usage is TRBV4-1 and J usage is TRBJ2-7; D perhaps matches TRBD1 (5 bases). Trimming took 4 bases from V and 2 from J, leaving 12 bases between them. This CDR3 comprises 14 residues. Germline CDR1 and CDR2: MGHRA and YSYEKL. The CDR3 sequence is CASSLTHRTYEQYF. CDR3 DNA: TGCGCCAGCAGCCTAACACACAGGACCTACGAGCAGTACTTC.

This clone was counted once. The rearrangement links TRBV7-9 to TRBJ2-3, with 7 bases lining up with TRBD2. V was clipped by 4 bases and J by 4 bases; unmatched bases: 5. CDR3 length: 14 amino acids. Per germline, CDR1 SEHNR and CDR2 FQNEAQ (reference sequence). The CDR3 region is CASSSLGLSDTQYF. In DNA form, the CDR3 reads TGTGCCAGCAGCTCCCTGGGACTATCAGATACGCAGTATTTT.

This clone has only a few counts. The V and J genes are TRBV19 and TRBJ1-2; D is possibly TRBD1 (5 bases). Germline V gives CDR1 LNHDA, CDR2 SQIVND (reference sequence). The ends were cut back, 3 bases at V and 7 bases at J, with 9 bases in the middle. The CDR3 has 12 amino acids. CDR3 region: CASSIQGGGYTF. DNA for the CDR3: TGTGCCAGTAGTATCCAGGGAGGTGGCTACACCTTC.

The J gene is TRBJ1-3, the V gene TRBV4-1; D gene unclear. With 2 bases removed from V and 0 bases from J, the gap between germline ends came to 8 bases. The CDR3 covers 15 residues. Germline lookup yields CDR1 MGHRA and CDR2 YSYEKL. CDR3 sequence (DNA): TGCGCCAGCAGCCAAAACCCGGGCTCTGGAAACACCATATATTTT. Translating it yields CASSQNPGSGNTIYF.

The V call is TRBV19, the J call TRBJ1-1, with TRBD1 as a possible D gene (6 bases). This CDR3 region has 16 residues. Germline CDR1 is LNHDA and CDR2 is SQIVND (reference sequence). V lost 5 bases and J 0 bases, leaving 16 bases between the germline ends. This chain's CDR3 is CASSLRTATLNTEAFF. The CDR3, as DNA: TGTGCCAGTAGTCTTCGGACAGCAACTTTGAACACTGAAGCTTTCTTT. The full variable domain, its missing parts supplied by reference TRBV19 and TRBJ1-1, is DGGITQSPKYLFRKEGQNVTLSCEQNLNHDAMYWYRQDPGQGLRLIYYSQIVNDFQKGDIAEGYSVSREKKESFPLTVTSAQKNPTAFYLCASSLRTATLNTEAFFGQGTRLTVV.

The gene calls are TRBV5-6 and TRBJ2-7, with D tentatively TRBD1 (6 bases). CDR3 length: 13 amino acids. V dropped 4 bases and J dropped 3 bases, with 11 bases sitting between them. Germline V gene lookup returns CDR1 SGHDT and CDR2 YYEEEE. The DNA of the CDR3 is TGTGCCAGCAGCCTGACAGGAAACTACGAGCAGTACTTC. It yields the protein CASSLTGNYEQYF. The entire variable domain, with the rest obtained from reference TRBV5-6 and TRBJ2-7, is as follows: DAGVTQSPTHLIKTRGQQVTLRCSPKSGHDTVSWYQQALGQGPQFIFQYYEEEERQRGNFPDRFSGHQFPNYSSELNVNALLLGDSALYLCASSLTGNYEQYFGPGTRLTVT.

The genes are TRBV2 and TRBJ1-1; D is perhaps TRBD1 (6 bases). The V gene's germline CDR1 is SNHLY and CDR2 FYNNEI. Trimming took off 4 bases at V and 4 bases at J, with 16 bases between the two ends. The CDR3 runs 15 residues. CDR3 sequence (DNA): TGTGCCAGCAGTGCCCCCAACCCACAGGGCACTGAAGCTTTCTTT. Protein: CASSAPNPQGTEAFF.

The chain has TRBV7-9 and TRBJ2-7; D is perhaps TRBD1 (5 bases). This CDR3 is built from 15 residues. The V end lost 1 base, the J end lost 2 bases, and 12 bases lay between the germline ends. Looked up from germline, CDR1 is SEHNR and CDR2 is FQNEAQ (reference sequence). The CDR3 sequence: CASSLVGLMPYEQYF. The DNA of the CDR3 is TGTGCCAGCAGCTTAGTGGGGCTGATGCCCTACGAGCAGTACTTC.

The chain employs TRBV30 and TRBJ1-1; D is ambiguous. Germline CDR1 and CDR2: GTSNPN and SVGIG (reference sequence). V lost 4 bases to trimming and J lost 4 bases, with 10 bases between them. The CDR3 sequence is 12 residues long. The CDR3 spells CAWNGESTEAFF. As DNA, the CDR3 is TGTGCCTGGAACGGGGAGAGCACTGAAGCTTTCTTT.

V gene TRBV18 combines with J gene TRBJ1-2; weak D call: TRBD1 (5 bases). The germline V gene encodes CDR1 KGHSH and CDR2 LQKENI. The CDR3 is 15 residues long. The V end was cut by 2 bases, the J end by 6 bases, with 16 bases between. The CDR3 here is CASSPSGIGGDGYTF. CDR3 coding DNA: TGTGCCAGCTCACCATCAGGAATTGGGGGGGATGGCTACACCTTC.

This chain joins TRBV4-1 and TRBJ2-2; tentative D call: TRBD2 (6 bases). Germline loops: CDR1 MGHRA, CDR2 YSYEKL. The CDR3 loop spans 17 amino acids. The ends were cut back, 4 bases at V and 1 base at J, with 16 bases in the middle. In nucleotides, the CDR3 is TGCGCCAGCAGCCCGGGGGAGTGGCAGATGAACACCGGGGAGCTGTTTTTT. As protein: CASSPGEWQMNTGELFF.

The chain couples TRBV19 to TRBJ1-1, with D possibly matching TRBD1 (5 bases). Per the germline V gene, CDR1 is LNHDA and CDR2 is SQIVND (reference sequence). Trimming removed 5 bases from V and 1 base from J, with 17 bases in between. The CDR3 sequence is 16 residues long. CDR3 residues: CASSVHRGQKNTEAFF. In nucleotides, the CDR3 is TGTGCCAGTAGTGTACATAGGGGCCAGAAGAACACTGAAGCTTTCTTT.

The chain links TRBV6-5 to TRBJ2-3; TRBD1 might be the D (5 bases). CDR3 length: 15 residues. Germline CDR1 and CDR2: MNHEY and SVGAGI. V was cut by 2 bases and J by 2 bases, with 11 bases left in between. This CDR3 is CASSYGAENTDTQYF. CDR3 DNA sequence: TGTGCCAGCAGTTACGGGGCAGAGAACACAGATACGCAGTATTTT.

The chain has TRBV30 and TRBJ2-3; 12 bases line up with TRBD2. The J segment lost 4 bases and the V segment lost 5 bases, leaving 4 bases of the junction unmatched. CDR3 length: 14 residues. CDR1 and CDR2 (germline): GTSNPN, SVGIG (reference sequence). This chain's CDR3 is CAWDPSGGADTQYF. In DNA, the CDR3 is TGTGCCTGGGACCCTAGCGGGGGGGCAGATACGCAGTATTTT.

This sequence joins TRBV5-1 and TRBJ1-2; 9 nucleotides line up with TRBD1. CDR1 is SGHRS and CDR2 is YFSETQ in the germline V gene. Unmatched junction bases numbered 10, after V lost 4 bases and J lost 6 bases. CDR3 length equals 15 residues. The CDR3 nucleotides are TGCGCCAGCAGCCCGGACAGGGGCGATCTTAATGGCTACACCTTC. Encoded protein: CASSPDRGDLNGYTF.

The chain joins TRBV6-5 to TRBJ2-2; maybe TRBD2 (5 bases). This CDR3 has 15 amino acids. Germline V gene data show CDR1 as MNHEY and CDR2 as SVGAGI. Trimming stripped 0 bases from V and 6 bases from J, with 11 bases between. The CDR3 here is CASSYSTNSAGELFF. In DNA, the CDR3 is TGTGCCAGCAGTTACTCGACTAACTCGGCCGGGGAGCTGTTTTTT.

The rearrangement uses TRBV9 and TRBJ1-2, with 7 bases lining up with TRBD1. The germline V gene has CDR1 SGDLS and CDR2 YYNGEE. J lost 8 bases, V lost 7 bases, and 14 bases had no gene match. CDR3 length: 14 residues. CDR3 nucleotide sequence: TGTGCCAGCCATGAAGGGGGACAGCAACCAGGCTACACCTTC. Its protein product is CASHEGGQQPGYTF.